Below, 23 T cell receptor beta chains from the same sample are listed, as sequenced in a study of shared clonotypes between healthy human individuals. TCRdb's table, derived via immunoSEQ multiplex PCR, lists solely in-frame clones and lacks some. In the table there are fewer than 600,000 clones, more than 70% of which are singletons. Sequences were obtained from PBMCs. The receptors stem from a woman aged 40 to 55 in good health. Some clones in this sample may be carry-over from other donors' samples.

This clone was counted a few times. This chain joins TRBV7-2 and TRBJ2-5; possible D gene TRBD2, 6 bases. Germline V gene data show CDR1 as SGHTA and CDR2 as FQGNSA. There are 15 residues in the CDR3. Trimming cost V 4 bases and J 2 bases, with 14 bases left between them. The CDR3 sequence is CASSYPGTQQETQYF. The CDR3 DNA reads as TGTGCCAGCAGCTACCCCGGGACTCAGCAAGAGACCCAGTACTTC.

The chain combines TRBV2 with TRBJ2-3; 7 bases agree with TRBD2. The CDR3 consists of 13 residues. Trimming took 3 bases from V and 5 from J; bases not matched to a gene: 2. Germline V gene sequence: CDR1 SNHLY, CDR2 FYNNEI. The CDR3 DNA is TGTGCCAGCAGTGAGATAGCGGGAGATACGCAGTATTTT. It codes for CASSEIAGDTQYF.

About this clone itself: A much larger clone sits a single nucleotide away, making a read error possible. The same CDR3 can be traced to other DNA sequences in this sample. The chain employs TRBV7-9 and TRBJ2-3; 13 bases map to TRBD2. The CDR3 is 16 residues long. The germline V gene encodes CDR1 SEHNR and CDR2 FQNEAQ (reference sequence). The CDR3 loop reads CASSLPGLAGVGTQYF. CDR3 DNA: TGTGCCAGCAGCTTACCCGGACTAGCGGGAGTGGGTACGCAGTACTTT.

The V gene is TRBV5-1, the J gene TRBJ1-2; 9 positions agree with TRBD1. Unmatched junction bases numbered 10, after V lost 4 bases and J lost 6 bases. Looked up from germline, CDR1 is SGHRS and CDR2 is YFSETQ. CDR3 length: 15 residues. CDR3 sequence (DNA): TGCGCCAGCAGCCCGAACAGGGGGCGAGGGGATGGCTACACCTTC. It codes for CASSPNRGRGDGYTF. Full variable domain (outside the CDR3, taken from reference TRBV5-1 and TRBJ1-2): KAGVTQTPRYLIKTRGQQVTLSCSPISGHRSVSWYQQTPGQGLQFLFEYFSETQRNKGNFPGRFSGRQFSNSRSEMNVSTLELGDSALYLCASSPNRGRGDGYTFGSGTRLTVV.

On this clone: This likely came from a read error, as a far larger clone is one base away. V and J are TRBV6-1 and TRBJ1-5; D possibly corresponds to TRBD1 (6 bases). The CDR3 runs 14 residues. Germline V gene sequence: CDR1 MNHNS, CDR2 SASEGT. Trimming took 4 bases from V and 6 from J, leaving 13 bases between them. CDR3: CASSAERGSQPQHF. DNA for the CDR3: TGTGCCAGCAGTGCAGAGAGGGGGAGTCAGCCCCAGCATTTT.

The CDR3 is CASTAPGQLNTEAFF. The CDR3 DNA follows: TGTGCCAGCACCGCCCCAGGACAGCTAAACACTGAAGCTTTCTTT. The chain couples TRBV28 to TRBJ1-1; maybe TRBD1 (6 bases). Trimming pared 7 bases from V and 2 bases from J, leaving 17 bases between. The V gene's germline CDR1 is MDHEN and CDR2 SYDVKM. The CDR3 has 15 amino acids.

This chain joins TRBV28 and TRBJ1-2; D is uncertain. The CDR3 consists of 12 residues. Per germline, CDR1 MDHEN and CDR2 SYDVKM. V lost 5 bases and J lost 5, with 9 bases in between. This chain's CDR3 is CASSKVRYGYTF. The CDR3 bases are TGTGCCAGCAGTAAGGTGAGGTATGGCTACACCTTC.

This chain links TRBV19 with TRBJ2-1; 12 bases agree with TRBD2. Losses at the gene ends were 6 bases for V and 4 bases for J; bases not matched to a gene: 13. Germline V CDR1 and CDR2: LNHDA, SQIVND (reference sequence). This CDR3 is built from 18 residues. The CDR3: CASRSSGASGRAYNEQFF. The CDR3 bases are TGTGCCAGTAGGAGCAGCGGGGCTAGCGGGAGGGCGTACAATGAGCAGTTCTTC.

The V gene is TRBV21-1, the J gene TRBJ2-1; TRBD1 is the table's D call, not checked against the DNA. TRBV21-1 represents a pseudogene. This CDR3 region has 16 residues. The CDR3, as DNA: TGTGCCAGCCTTTCACAGGCACGTAAAGGCTACAATGAGCAGTTCTTC. Translated, it gives CASLSQARKGYNEQFF.

The rearrangement joins TRBV28 to TRBJ2-5; 8 positions match TRBD2. Germline lookup yields CDR1 MDHEN and CDR2 SYDVKM. The CDR3 contains 15 residues. Losses at the gene ends were 6 bases for V and 3 bases for J; bases not matched to a gene: 9. CDR3 residues: CASSSGLAPKETQYF. CDR3 bases: TGTGCCAGCAGCTCCGGACTAGCTCCGAAAGAGACCCAGTACTTC.

J is TRBJ1-5 and V is TRBV18; 7 nucleotides agree with TRBD1. The CDR3 runs 14 residues. In germline, CDR1 is KGHSH, CDR2 LQKENI. Trimming cost V 6 bases and J 2 bases; bases outside gene matches: 4. CDR3 nucleotide sequence: TGTGCCAGCTCCCGGGACAGTGGCAATCAGCCCCAGCATTTT. This gives the protein CASSRDSGNQPQHF.

Remarks on this clone: Since a much larger clone is just one base distant, this may be a read error. The chain carries TRBV6-1 and TRBJ2-7; TRBD2 is a possible D gene (6 bases). The germline gives CDR1 MNHNS, CDR2 SASEGT. Trimming stripped 4 bases from V and 0 bases from J, with 16 bases between. The CDR3 has 16 amino acids. The CDR3 reads CASSGDSGTTSYEQYF. DNA of the CDR3: TGTGCCAGCAGTGGAGATAGCGGAACTACCTCCTACGAGCAGTACTTC.

This clone was seen a single time. This CDR3 reads CASRPAGKSNQPQHF. The CDR3 DNA follows: TGTGCCAGCAGACCAGCCGGCAAAAGTAATCAGCCCCAGCATTTT. The gene calls are TRBV6-5 and TRBJ1-5, with no clear D. Trimming took off 6 bases at V and 4 bases at J, with 16 bases between the two ends. The CDR3 spans 15 residues. CDR1 and CDR2 (germline): MNHEY, SVGAGI.

V usage is TRBV19 and J usage is TRBJ2-1; unclear D gene. Trimming stripped 7 bases from V and 7 bases from J, with 20 bases between. Looked up from germline, CDR1 is LNHDA and CDR2 is SQIVND (reference sequence). CDR3 length: 15 residues. CDR3 amino acids: CASTLGTMIDNEQFF. The DNA for the CDR3 is TGTGCCAGTACCCTGGGTACTATGATTGATAATGAGCAGTTCTTC. The full variable domain, completed using reference TRBV19 and TRBJ2-1, is DGGITQSPKYLFRKEGQNVTLSCEQNLNHDAMYWYRQDPGQGLRLIYYSQIVNDFQKGDIAEGYSVSREKKESFPLTVTSAQKNPTAFYLCASTLGTMIDNEQFFGPGTRLTVL.

The rearrangement links TRBV5-4 to TRBJ1-2; unclear D gene. The CDR3 consists of 14 residues. Trimming took off 4 bases at V and 8 bases at J, with 18 bases between the two ends. From germline, CDR1 is SGHNT and CDR2 YYREEE (reference sequence). The CDR3 sequence: CASSQDGPGSGYTF. CDR3 nucleotide sequence: TGTGCCAGCAGCCAAGATGGACCCGGGTCCGGCTACACCTTC.

The chain links TRBV9 to TRBJ2-2; D unclear. Germline assignment: CDR1 SGDLS and CDR2 YYNGEE. The CDR3 covers 13 residues. The V end lost 4 bases, the J end lost 8 bases, and 12 bases lay between the germline ends. CDR3: CASSPKGAGELFF. CDR3 nucleotides: TGTGCCAGCAGCCCCAAGGGCGCAGGGGAGCTGTTTTTT.

V gene TRBV6-5 combines with J gene TRBJ1-1, with 7 bases fitting TRBD1. CDR3 length: 15 amino acids. Trimming at V came to 0 bases and at J to 4 bases, leaving 5 bases not matched to a gene. CDR1 MNHEY and CDR2 SVGAGI come from the germline V gene. The CDR3 protein is CASSYSGQGGTEAFF. The CDR3 nucleotides are TGTGCCAGCAGTTACTCGGGCCAGGGGGGCACTGAAGCTTTCTTT.

The chain couples TRBV28 to TRBJ2-7; TRBD2 is a possible D gene (6 bases). V dropped 8 bases and J dropped 3 bases, with 17 bases sitting between them. Germline V gives CDR1 MDHEN, CDR2 SYDVKM. The CDR3 length is 14 residues. The DNA for the CDR3 is TGTGCCAGCGTCAGTGGAGGGCGGTACTACGAGCAGTACTTC. As protein: CASVSGGRYYEQYF.

The V and J genes are TRBV29-1 and TRBJ2-5; D remains unclear. Germline CDR1 is SQVTM and CDR2 is ANQGSEA. Trimming took 5 bases from V and 2 from J, leaving 9 bases between them. The CDR3 is 12 amino acids. The chain's CDR3 is CSVPAQQETQYF. The CDR3 nucleotides are TGCAGCGTTCCCGCGCAGCAAGAGACCCAGTACTTC.

A note on this clone: A much larger clone differs from this one at a single base, so this may be a read error. Other nucleotide sequences from this sample produce the same CDR3. The chain employs TRBV5-1 and TRBJ2-5; D is tentatively TRBD1 or TRBD2 (6 bases each). The germline gives CDR1 SGHRS, CDR2 YFSETQ. The CDR3 spans 16 residues. CDR3 sequence (DNA): TGCGCCAGCAGCTTGGGGGGCTGGGGGGCCCAAGAGACGCAGTACTTC. This translates into CASSLGGWGAQETQYF.

The gene calls are TRBV5-1 and TRBJ1-3; D gene unclear. Germline V gene lookup returns CDR1 SGHRS and CDR2 YFSETQ. The V end lost 1 base, the J end lost 3 bases, and 8 bases lay between the germline ends. The CDR3 totals 14 residues. The CDR3 DNA follows: TGCGCCAGCAGCTTGCCGGGGAATGGAAACACCATATATTTT. Its protein is CASSLPGNGNTIYF.

This clone occurred once. It is likely a read error: a sequence one base away is far more abundant. The chain combines TRBV5-6 with TRBJ2-7; possibly TRBD1 or TRBD2 for D (5 bases each). This CDR3 spans 11 amino acids. From germline, CDR1 is SGHDT and CDR2 YYEEEE. This chain's CDR3 is CASSLSGRAAF. For the CDR3, the DNA is TGTGCCAGCAGCTTATCGGGACGGGCTGCGTTC.

The gene calls are TRBV5-1 and TRBJ2-3; TRBD1 is a possible D gene (6 bases). V lost 6 bases to trimming and J lost 3 bases, with 11 bases between them. The CDR3 contains 13 residues. Germline loops: CDR1 SGHRS, CDR2 YFSETQ. The CDR3 reads CASMRRGTDTQYF. The CDR3 bases are TGCGCCAGCATGCGAAGGGGGACAGATACGCAGTATTTT.